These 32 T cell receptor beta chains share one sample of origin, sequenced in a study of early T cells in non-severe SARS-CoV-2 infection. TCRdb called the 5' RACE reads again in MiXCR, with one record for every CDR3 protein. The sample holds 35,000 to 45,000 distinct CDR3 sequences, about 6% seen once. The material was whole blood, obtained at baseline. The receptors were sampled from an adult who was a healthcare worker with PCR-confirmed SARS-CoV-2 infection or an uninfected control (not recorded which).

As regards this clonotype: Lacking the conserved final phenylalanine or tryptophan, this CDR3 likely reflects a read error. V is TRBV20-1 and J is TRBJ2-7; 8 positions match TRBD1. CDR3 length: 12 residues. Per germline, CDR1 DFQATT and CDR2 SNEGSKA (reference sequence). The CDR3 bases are TGCAGGATGGACAGGGAGACCTACGAGCAGTACTCC. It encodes CRMDRETYEQYS.

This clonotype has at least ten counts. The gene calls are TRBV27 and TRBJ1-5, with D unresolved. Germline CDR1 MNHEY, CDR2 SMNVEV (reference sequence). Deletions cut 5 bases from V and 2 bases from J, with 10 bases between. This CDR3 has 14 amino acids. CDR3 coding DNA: TGTGCCAGCAGTCCCCGACAAGGCAATCAGCCCCAGCATTTT. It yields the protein CASSPRQGNQPQHF.

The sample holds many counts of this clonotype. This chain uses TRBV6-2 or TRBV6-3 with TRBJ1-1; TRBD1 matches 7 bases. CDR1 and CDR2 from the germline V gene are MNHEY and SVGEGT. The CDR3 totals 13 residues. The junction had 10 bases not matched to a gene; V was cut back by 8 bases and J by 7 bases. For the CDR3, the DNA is TGTGCCAGCGTAGAAGTGGACAGGTATGAAGCTTTCTTT. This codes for CASVEVDRYEAFF.

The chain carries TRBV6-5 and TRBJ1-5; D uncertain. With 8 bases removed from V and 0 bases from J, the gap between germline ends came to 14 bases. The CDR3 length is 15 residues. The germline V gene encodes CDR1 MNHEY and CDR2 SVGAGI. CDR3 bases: TGTGCCAGCCGAAGTCGGGTTAATAGCAATCAGCCCCAGCATTTT. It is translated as CASRSRVNSNQPQHF.

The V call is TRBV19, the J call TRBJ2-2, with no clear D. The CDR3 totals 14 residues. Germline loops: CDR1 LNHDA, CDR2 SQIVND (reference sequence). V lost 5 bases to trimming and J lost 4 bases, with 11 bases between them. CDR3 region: CASSPDWGTGELFF. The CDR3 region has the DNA TGTGCCAGTAGTCCCGACTGGGGCACCGGGGAGCTGTTTTTT.

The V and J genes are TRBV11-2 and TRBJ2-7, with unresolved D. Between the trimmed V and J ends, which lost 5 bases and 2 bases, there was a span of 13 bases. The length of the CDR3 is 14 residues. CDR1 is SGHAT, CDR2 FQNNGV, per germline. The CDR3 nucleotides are TGTGCCAGCAGCCTGGTGAGTGAGACCTACGAGCAGTACTTC. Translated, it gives CASSLVSETYEQYF.

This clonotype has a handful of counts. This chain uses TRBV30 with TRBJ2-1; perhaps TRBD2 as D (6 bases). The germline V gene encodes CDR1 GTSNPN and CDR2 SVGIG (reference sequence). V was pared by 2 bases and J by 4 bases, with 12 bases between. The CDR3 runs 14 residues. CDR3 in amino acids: CAWSSPGDYNEQFF. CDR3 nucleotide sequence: TGTGCCTGGAGTTCCCCGGGGGATTACAATGAGCAGTTCTTC.

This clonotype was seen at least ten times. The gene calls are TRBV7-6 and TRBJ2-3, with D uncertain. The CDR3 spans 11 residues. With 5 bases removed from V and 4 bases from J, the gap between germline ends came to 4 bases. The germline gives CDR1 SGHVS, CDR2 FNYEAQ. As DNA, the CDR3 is TGTGCCAGCAGCACCTCAGATACGCAGTATTTT. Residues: CASSTSDTQYF.

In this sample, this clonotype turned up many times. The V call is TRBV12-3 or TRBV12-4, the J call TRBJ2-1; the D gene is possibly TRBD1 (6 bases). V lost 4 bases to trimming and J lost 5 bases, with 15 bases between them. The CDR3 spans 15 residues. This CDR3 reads CASSSQDSINNEQFF. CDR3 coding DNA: TGTGCCAGCAGTTCCCAGGACAGCATAAACAATGAGCAGTTCTTC.

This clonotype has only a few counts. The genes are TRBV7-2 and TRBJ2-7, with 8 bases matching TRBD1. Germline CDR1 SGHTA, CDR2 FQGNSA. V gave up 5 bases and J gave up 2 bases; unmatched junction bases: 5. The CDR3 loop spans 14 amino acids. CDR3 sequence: CASSRGQDPYEQYF. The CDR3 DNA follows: TGTGCCAGCAGCCGGGGACAGGACCCCTACGAGCAGTACTTC.

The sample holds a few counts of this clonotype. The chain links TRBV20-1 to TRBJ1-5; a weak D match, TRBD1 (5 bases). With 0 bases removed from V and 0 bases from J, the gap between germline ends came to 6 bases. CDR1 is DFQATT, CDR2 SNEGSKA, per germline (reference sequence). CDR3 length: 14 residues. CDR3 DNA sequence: TGCAGTGCTAGAGAGGGGCCTAGCAATCAGCCCCAGCATTTT. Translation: CSAREGPSNQPQHF.

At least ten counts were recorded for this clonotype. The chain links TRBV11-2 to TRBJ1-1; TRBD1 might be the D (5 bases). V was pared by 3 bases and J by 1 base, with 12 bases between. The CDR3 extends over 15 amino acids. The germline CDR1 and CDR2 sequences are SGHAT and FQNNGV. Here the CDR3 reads CASSLNRLPNTEAFF. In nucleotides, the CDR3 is TGTGCCAGCAGCTTGAACAGGCTGCCGAACACTGAAGCTTTCTTT.

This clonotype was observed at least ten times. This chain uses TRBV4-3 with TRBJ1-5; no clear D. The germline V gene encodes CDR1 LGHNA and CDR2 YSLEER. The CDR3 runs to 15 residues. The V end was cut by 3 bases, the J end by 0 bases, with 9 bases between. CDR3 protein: CASSQGRGSNQPQHF. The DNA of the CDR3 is TGCGCCAGCAGCCAGGGCCGGGGTAGCAATCAGCCCCAGCATTTT.

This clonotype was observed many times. Here the CDR3 reads CATSEARDRAEKLFF. For the CDR3, the DNA is TGTGCCACCAGTGAAGCCCGGGACAGGGCTGAAAAACTGTTTTTT. This rearrangement joins TRBV24-1 to TRBJ1-4; 9 nucleotides agree with TRBD1. The junction had 6 bases not matched to a gene; V was cut back by 4 bases and J by 7 bases. CDR1 KGHDR and CDR2 SFDVKD come from the germline V gene. The CDR3 runs 15 residues.

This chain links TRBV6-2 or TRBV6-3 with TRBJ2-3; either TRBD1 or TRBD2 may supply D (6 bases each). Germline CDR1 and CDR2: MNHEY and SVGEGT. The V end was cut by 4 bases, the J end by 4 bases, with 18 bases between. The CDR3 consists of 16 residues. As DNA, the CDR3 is TGTGCCAGCAGTTCCCCCTCCCGGGGGCGCCCAGATACGCAGTATTTT. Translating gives CASSSPSRGRPDTQYF.

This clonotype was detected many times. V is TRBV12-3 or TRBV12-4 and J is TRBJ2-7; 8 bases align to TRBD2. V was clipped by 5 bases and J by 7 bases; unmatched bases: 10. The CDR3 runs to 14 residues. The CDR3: CASSPRAGVMEQYF. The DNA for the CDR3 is TGTGCCAGCAGTCCCCGAGCGGGGGTGATGGAGCAGTACTTC.

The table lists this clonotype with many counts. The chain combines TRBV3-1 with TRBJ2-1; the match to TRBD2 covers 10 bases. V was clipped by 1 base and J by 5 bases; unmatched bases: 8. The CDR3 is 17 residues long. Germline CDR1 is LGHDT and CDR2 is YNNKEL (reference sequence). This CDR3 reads CASSQVRLAGDNNEQFF. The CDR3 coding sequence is TGTGCCAGCAGCCAAGTACGGCTAGCGGGGGACAACAATGAGCAGTTCTTC.

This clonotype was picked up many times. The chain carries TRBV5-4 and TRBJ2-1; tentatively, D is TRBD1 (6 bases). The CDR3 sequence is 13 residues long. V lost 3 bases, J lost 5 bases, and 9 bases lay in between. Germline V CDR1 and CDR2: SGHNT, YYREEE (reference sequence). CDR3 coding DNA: TGTGCCAGCAGCTGGGACAATAACAATGAGCAGTTCTTC. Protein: CASSWDNNNEQFF.

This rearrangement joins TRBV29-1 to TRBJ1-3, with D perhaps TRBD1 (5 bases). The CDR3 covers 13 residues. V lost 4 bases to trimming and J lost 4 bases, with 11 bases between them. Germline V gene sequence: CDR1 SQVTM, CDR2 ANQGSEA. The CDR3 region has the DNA TGCAGCGTTGCCATGGGACCGGGAAACACCATATATTTT. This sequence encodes CSVAMGPGNTIYF.

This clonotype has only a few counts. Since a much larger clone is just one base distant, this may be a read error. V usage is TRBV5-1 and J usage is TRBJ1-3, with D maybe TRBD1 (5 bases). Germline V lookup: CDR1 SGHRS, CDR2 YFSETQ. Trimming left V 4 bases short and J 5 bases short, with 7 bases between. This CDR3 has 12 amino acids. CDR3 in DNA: TGCGCCAGCAGCGTGGACAGAAACACCATATATTTT. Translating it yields CASSVDRNTIYF.

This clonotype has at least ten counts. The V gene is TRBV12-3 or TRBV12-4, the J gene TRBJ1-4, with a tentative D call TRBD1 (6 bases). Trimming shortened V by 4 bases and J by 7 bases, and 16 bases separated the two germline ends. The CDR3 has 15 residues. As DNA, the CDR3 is TGTGCCAGCAGTTCCAGGACAGTTGCCCGTGAAAAACTGTTTTTT. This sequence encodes CASSSRTVAREKLFF.

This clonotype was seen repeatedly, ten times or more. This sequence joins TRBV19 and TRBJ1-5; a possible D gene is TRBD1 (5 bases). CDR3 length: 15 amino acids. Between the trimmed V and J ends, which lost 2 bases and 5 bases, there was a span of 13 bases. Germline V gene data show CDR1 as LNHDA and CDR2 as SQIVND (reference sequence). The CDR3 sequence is CASSIWPGGDQPQHF. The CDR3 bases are TGTGCCAGTAGTATATGGCCGGGGGGAGATCAGCCCCAGCATTTT.

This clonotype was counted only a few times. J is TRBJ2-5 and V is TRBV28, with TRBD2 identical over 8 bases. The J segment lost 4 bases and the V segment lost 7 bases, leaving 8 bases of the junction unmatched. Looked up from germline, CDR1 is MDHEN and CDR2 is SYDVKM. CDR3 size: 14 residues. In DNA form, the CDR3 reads TGTGCCAGCACCCTCCCCGGGGGGGGAGAGACCCAGTACTTC. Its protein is CASTLPGGGETQYF.

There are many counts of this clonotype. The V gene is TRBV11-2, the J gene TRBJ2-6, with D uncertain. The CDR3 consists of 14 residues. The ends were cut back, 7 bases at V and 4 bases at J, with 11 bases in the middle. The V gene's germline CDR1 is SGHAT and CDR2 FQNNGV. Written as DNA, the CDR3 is TGTGCCAGCACCATGACGTCCGGGGCCAACGTCCTGACTTTC. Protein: CASTMTSGANVLTF.

The chain's CDR3 is CSARGVADLKYEQYF. The CDR3 DNA reads TGCAGTGCTAGAGGTGTAGCGGACCTGAAATACGAGCAGTACTTC. V usage is TRBV20-1 and J usage is TRBJ2-7, with a possible D match to TRBD2 (6 bases). The CDR3 length is 15 residues. The germline gives CDR1 DFQATT, CDR2 SNEGSKA (reference sequence). Trimming cost V 1 base and J 4 bases, with 17 bases left between them.

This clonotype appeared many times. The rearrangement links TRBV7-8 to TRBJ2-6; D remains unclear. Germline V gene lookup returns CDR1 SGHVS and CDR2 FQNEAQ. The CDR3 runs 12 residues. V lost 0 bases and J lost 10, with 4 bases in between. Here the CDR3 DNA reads TGTGCCAGCAGCTTAGCGCGGAACGTCCTGACTTTC. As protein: CASSLARNVLTF.

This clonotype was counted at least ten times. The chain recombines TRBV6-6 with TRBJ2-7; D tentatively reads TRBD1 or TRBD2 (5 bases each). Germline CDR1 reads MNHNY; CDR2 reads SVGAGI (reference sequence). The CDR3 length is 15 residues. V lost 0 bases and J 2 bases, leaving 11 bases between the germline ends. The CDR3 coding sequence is TGTGCCAGCAGTTACTCCCGGGACCGACCCTACGAGCAGTACTTC. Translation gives CASSYSRDRPYEQYF.

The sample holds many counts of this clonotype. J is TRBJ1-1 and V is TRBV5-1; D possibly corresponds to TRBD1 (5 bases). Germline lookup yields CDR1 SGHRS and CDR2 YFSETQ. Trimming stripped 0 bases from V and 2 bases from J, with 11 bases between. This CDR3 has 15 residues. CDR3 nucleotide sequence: TGCGCCAGCAGCTTGGGTACAGGCCTTAACACTGAAGCTTTCTTT. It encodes CASSLGTGLNTEAFF.

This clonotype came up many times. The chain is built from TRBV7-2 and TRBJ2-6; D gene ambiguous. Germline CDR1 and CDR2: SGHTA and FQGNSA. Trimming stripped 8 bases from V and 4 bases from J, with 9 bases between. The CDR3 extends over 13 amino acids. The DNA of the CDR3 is TGTGCCAGCCAAGCCACCGGGGCCAACGTCCTGACTTTC. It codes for CASQATGANVLTF.

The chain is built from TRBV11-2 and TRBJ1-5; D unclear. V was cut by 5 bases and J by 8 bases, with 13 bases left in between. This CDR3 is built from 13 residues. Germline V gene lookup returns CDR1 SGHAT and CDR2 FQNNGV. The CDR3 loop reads CASSTGREEPQHF. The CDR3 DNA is TGTGCCAGCAGCACGGGAAGGGAGGAGCCCCAGCATTTT. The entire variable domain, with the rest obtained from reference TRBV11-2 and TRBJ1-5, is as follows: EAGVAQSPRYKIIEKRQSVAFWCNPISGHATLYWYQQILGQGPKLLIQFQNNGVVDDSQLPKDRFSAERLKGVDSTLKIQPAKLEDSAVYLCASSTGREEPQHFGDGTRLSIL.

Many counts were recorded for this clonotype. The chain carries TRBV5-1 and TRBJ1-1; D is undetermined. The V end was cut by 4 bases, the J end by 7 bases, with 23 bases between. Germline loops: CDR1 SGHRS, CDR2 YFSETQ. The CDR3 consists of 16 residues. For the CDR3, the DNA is TGCGCCAGCAGCGGATACCCCAATAACTTTCCTGGTGAAGCTTTCTTT. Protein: CASSGYPNNFPGEAFF. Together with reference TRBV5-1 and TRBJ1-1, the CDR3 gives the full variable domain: KAGVTQTPRYLIKTRGQQVTLSCSPISGHRSVSWYQQTPGQGLQFLFEYFSETQRNKGNFPGRFSGRQFSNSRSEMNVSTLELGDSALYLCASSGYPNNFPGEAFFGQGTRLTVV.

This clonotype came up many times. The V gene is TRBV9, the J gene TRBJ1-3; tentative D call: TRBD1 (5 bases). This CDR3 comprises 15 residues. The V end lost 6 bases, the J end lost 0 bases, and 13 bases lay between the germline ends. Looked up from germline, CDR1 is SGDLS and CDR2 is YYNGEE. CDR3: CASNRQPDSGNTIYF. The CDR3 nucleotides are TGTGCCAGCAATAGACAGCCCGACTCTGGAAACACCATATATTTT.